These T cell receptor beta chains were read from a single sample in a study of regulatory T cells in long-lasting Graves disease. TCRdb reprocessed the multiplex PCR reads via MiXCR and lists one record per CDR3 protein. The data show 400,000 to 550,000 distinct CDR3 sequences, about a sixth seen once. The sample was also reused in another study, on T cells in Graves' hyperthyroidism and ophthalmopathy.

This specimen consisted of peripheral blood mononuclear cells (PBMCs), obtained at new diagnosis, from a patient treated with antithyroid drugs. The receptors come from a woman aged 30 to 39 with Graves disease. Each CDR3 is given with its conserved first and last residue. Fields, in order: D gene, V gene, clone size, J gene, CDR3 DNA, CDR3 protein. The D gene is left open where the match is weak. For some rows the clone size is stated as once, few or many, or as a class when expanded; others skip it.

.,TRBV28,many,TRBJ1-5,TGTGCCAGCAGTTTAAGCAGGTCTCGGCCCCAGCATTTT,CASSLSRSRPQHF
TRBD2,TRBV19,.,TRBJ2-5,TGTGCCAGTAGTAGGACTAGCGGGAACTGGGGAGAGACCCAGTACTTC,CASSRTSGNWGETQYF
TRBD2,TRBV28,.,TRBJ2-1,TGTGCCAGCAGTGGGGGGTGGCTAGCGGGAGAATTCGGGTCCTACAATGAGCAGTTCTTC,CASSGGWLAGEFGSYNEQFF
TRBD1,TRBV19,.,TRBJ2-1,TGTGCCAGTAACCCTGGACAGGGAACGCCTAATGAGCAGTTCTTC,CASNPGQGTPNEQFF
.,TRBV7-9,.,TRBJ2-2,TGTGCCAGCGGCCATGACACCCCGGAGCTGTTTTTT,CASGHDTPELFF
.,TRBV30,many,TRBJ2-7,TGTGCCTGGACGTTCTCCGAGGGGGTGAACGAGCAGTACTTC,CAWTFSEGVNEQYF
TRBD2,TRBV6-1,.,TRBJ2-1,TGTGCCAGCACGGCGGGAGCTGCTTACAATGAGCAGTTCTTC,CASTAGAAYNEQFF
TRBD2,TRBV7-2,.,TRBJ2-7,TGTGCCAGCAGCTTAGCGCAAAGCGGGCTCACTGGGGGGGGGCAGTACTTC,CASSLAQSGLTGGGQYF
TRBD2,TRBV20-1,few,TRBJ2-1,TGCAGTGTTGGGAAGGCCGGGGGGGATGAGCAGTTCTTC,CSVGKAGGDEQFF
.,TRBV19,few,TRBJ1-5,TGTGCCAGTAGTATATCAGGGCCTTATCAGCCCCAGCATTTT,CASSISGPYQPQHF
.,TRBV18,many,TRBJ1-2,TGTGCCAGCTCACCACTCCAGGGTGGAGGAAAAGGCTACACCTTC,CASSPLQGGGKGYTF
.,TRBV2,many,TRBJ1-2,TGTGCCAGCAGCCAGGGCGGAGACTATGGCTACACCTTC,CASSQGGDYGYTF
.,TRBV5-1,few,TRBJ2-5,TGCGCCAGCAGCTTGGTCCAGGGGGGGAAAGAGACCCAGTACTTC,CASSLVQGGKETQYF
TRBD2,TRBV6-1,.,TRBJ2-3,TGTGCCAGCAGTGAGACTAGCGGGATACAGCAGTATTTT,CASSETSGIQQYF
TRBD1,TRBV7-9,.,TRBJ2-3,TGTGCCAGCAGCTCAAGACAGGGGGCAGACACAGATACGCAGTATTTT,CASSSRQGADTDTQYF
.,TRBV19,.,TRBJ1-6,TGTGCCAGTAGTATGGGGGGATCCCTCCACTTT,CASSMGGSLHF
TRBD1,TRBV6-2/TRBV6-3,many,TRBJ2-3,TGTGCCAGCAGTCTTCTCCCGGGACAGGGGAGCACAGATACGCAGTATTTT,CASSLLPGQGSTDTQYF
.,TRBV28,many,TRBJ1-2,TGTGCCAGCGGAAAGCCCAGGAGTGGCTACACCTTC,CASGKPRSGYTF
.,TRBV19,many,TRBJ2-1,TGTGCCAGTAGTATGTCAGGGTGGAATGAGCAGTTCTTC,CASSMSGWNEQFF
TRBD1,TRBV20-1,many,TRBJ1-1,TGCAGTGCAGGGGACAGGGTAGGCACTGAAGCTTTCTTT,CSAGDRVGTEAFF
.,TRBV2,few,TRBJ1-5,TGTGCCAGCACTGAAGAGGGGGTAGATCAGCCCCAGCATTTT,CASTEEGVDQPQHF
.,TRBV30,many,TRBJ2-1,TGTGCCTGGGGTGCGGGATCGGGCGGGGGCCCCAATGAGCAGTTCTTC,CAWGAGSGGGPNEQFF
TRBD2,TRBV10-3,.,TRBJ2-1,TGTGCCATCAGTGAGGGACTAGCGGGAGCTGAGCAGTTCTTC,CAISEGLAGAEQFF
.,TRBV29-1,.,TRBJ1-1,TGCAGCGTTGGTCGCAGGGGTAACACTGAAGCTTTCTTT,CSVGRRGNTEAFF
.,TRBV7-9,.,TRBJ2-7,TGTGCCGGCAGCTTAGGGCAGGGGTCCTACGAGCAGTACTTC,CAGSLGQGSYEQYF
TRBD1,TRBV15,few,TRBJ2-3,TGTGCCACCAGCAGAGAGGCCAGGGGGCAAGCAGATACGCAGTATTTT,CATSREARGQADTQYF
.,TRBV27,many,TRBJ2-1,TGTGCCAGCCGGGGCGGGCAGGGGGGGGACAATGAGCAGTTCTTC,CASRGGQGGDNEQFF
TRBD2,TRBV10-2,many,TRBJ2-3,TGCGCCAGCAGTGAAGGGACTAGCGGCACAGATACGCAGTATTTT,CASSEGTSGTDTQYF
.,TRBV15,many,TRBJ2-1,TGTGCCACCAGCAGAGGGGGGAGCTCCTACAATGAGCAGTTCTTC,CATSRGGSSYNEQFF
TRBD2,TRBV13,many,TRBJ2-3,TGTGCCAGCAGGCTAACTAGCGGGAGGACTACGGACCACCTGGCGCAGTATTTT,CASRLTSGRTTDHLAQYF
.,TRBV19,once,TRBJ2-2,TGTGCCAGCACCAAGAGGAGTACCGGGGAGCTGTTTTTT,CASTKRSTGELFF
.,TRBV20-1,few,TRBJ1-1,TGCAGTGCTAGTGAGGCAGGGCCCACTGAAGCTTTCTTT,CSASEAGPTEAFF
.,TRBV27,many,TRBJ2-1,TGTGCCAGCCAGCAAGCGTTAGGGGGAGATGAGCAGTTCTTC,CASQQALGGDEQFF
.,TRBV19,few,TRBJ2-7,TGTGCCAGTAGCGGGGAGGAGCGGAGACCCTACGAGCAGTACTTC,CASSGEERRPYEQYF
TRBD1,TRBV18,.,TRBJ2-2,TGTGCCAGCTCACCAGTAGACAGGGGAGACACCGGGGAGCTGCTTTTT,CASSPVDRGDTGELLF
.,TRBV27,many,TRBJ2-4,TGTGCCAGCAGTTCGATTTCGGCCAAAAACATTCAGTACTTC,CASSSISAKNIQYF
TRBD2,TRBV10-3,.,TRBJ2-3,TGTCCCATCAGTGAACCACCGGGGGGGGGCGATGCAGATACGCAGTATTTT,CPISEPPGGGDADTQYF
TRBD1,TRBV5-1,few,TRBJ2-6,TGCGCCAGCAGCTTGGGACAGGGGGCTGGGGCCAACGTCCTGACTTTC,CASSLGQGAGANVLTF
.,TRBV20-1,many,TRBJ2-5,TGCAGTGCTAGGGCAGATACCCAGACCCAGTACTTC,CSARADTQTQYF
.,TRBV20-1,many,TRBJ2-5,TGCAGTGCTAACCTCGGACGGACCCAAGAGACCCAGTACTTC,CSANLGRTQETQYF
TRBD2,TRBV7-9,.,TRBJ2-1,TGTGCCAGCGGCCAGACTAGCGGGAGGCCGAATGAGCAGTTCTTC,CASGQTSGRPNEQFF
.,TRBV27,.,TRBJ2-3,TGTGCCAGCAGTTTTCAATTTCGGAATTTTTTGAATACGCAGTATTTT,CASSFQFRNFLNTQYF
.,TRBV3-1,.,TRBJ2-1,TGTGCCAGCAGCCAAGGTAGCGCCCACAATGAGCAGTTCTTC,CASSQGSAHNEQFF
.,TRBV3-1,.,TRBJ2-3,TGTGCCAGCAGCCAAAGACTGCCGGGTCCCGGGGGCACAGATACGCAGTATTTT,CASSQRLPGPGGTDTQYF
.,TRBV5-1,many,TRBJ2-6,TGCGCCAGCAGCTTGGCCAGCTCTGGGGCCAACGTCCTGACTTTC,CASSLASSGANVLTF
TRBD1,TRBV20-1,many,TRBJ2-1,TGCAGTGCTAGAGATCTCCGGGACAGGGGGCAAGATGAGCAGTTCTTC,CSARDLRDRGQDEQFF
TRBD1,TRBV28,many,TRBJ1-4,TGTGCCAGCAGTTCACCGGGACAGCAGGAAAAACTGTTTTTT,CASSSPGQQEKLFF
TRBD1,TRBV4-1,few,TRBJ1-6,TGCGCCAGCAGCCACGGGACAGATAATTCACCCCTCCACTTT,CASSHGTDNSPLHF
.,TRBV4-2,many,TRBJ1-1,TGTGCCAGCAGCCAAGTACAGGCGGCGAAGAACACTGAAGCTTTCTTT,CASSQVQAAKNTEAFF
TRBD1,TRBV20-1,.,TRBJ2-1,TGCAGTCCTCCCGGGACAGGGTACAATGATCAGTTCTTC,CSPPGTGYNDQFF
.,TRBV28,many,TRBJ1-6,TGTGCCAGCAGTAATACAGGGTATTCACCCCTCCACTTT,CASSNTGYSPLHF